Listed below are T cell receptor beta chains from one sample, sequenced in a study of regulatory T cells in long-lasting Graves disease. TCRdb reprocessed the multiplex PCR reads via MiXCR and lists one record per CDR3 protein. The table records around 400,000 distinct CDR3 sequences, about 16% of them present only once. The material sequenced was peripheral blood mononuclear cells (PBMCs), taken at new diagnosis, from a patient treated with antithyroid drugs. Every receptor here comes from a female donor with Graves disease. Both conserved end residues are part of each CDR3. A D gene is named only where the DNA matches it firmly. Rows give clone size only sometimes, using once, few, many, or a class for an expanded clone.

J: TRBJ1-2; D: NA; V: TRBV11-2; size: many; CDR3: CASSLEVNYGYTF; DNA: TGTGCCAGCAGCTTAGAGGTTAACTATGGCTACACCTTC
J: TRBJ2-2; D: NA; V: TRBV7-3; size: many; CDR3: CASSRGTPNTGELFF; DNA: TGTGCCAGCAGCCGGGGGACCCCGAACACCGGGGAGCTGTTTTTT
J: TRBJ2-1; D: NA; V: TRBV12-5; size: NA; CDR3: CASGLVRGNYNEQFF; DNA: TGTGCTAGTGGTTTGGTTCGGGGGAACTACAATGAGCAGTTCTTC
J: TRBJ1-4; D: NA; V: TRBV2; size: many; CDR3: CASSEAREGEKLFF; DNA: TGTGCCAGCAGTGAAGCGCGGGAGGGTGAAAAACTGTTTTTT
J: TRBJ2-1; D: NA; V: TRBV18; size: few; CDR3: CASSPEYPGEGEQFF; DNA: TGTGCCAGCTCACCAGAGTATCCAGGGGAGGGTGAGCAGTTCTTC
J: TRBJ1-1; D: NA; V: TRBV4-1; size: many; CDR3: CASSQSRAGPEAFF; DNA: TGCGCCAGCAGCCAATCTAGGGCCGGTCCTGAAGCTTTCTTT
J: TRBJ1-3; D: NA; V: TRBV6-5; size: many; CDR3: CASSYSKASARGGSGSGNTIYF; DNA: TGTGCCAGCAGTTACTCGAAGGCGTCGGCCAGGGGAGGTAGTGGATCTGGAAACACCATATATTTT
J: TRBJ1-3; D: NA; V: TRBV12-5; size: NA; CDR3: CASSPIFSGNTIYF; DNA: TGTGCTAGCTCACCCATATTCTCTGGAAACACCATATATTTT
J: TRBJ1-5; D: NA; V: TRBV4-1; size: NA; CDR3: CASSQPARDFFSNQPQHF; DNA: TGCGCCAGCAGCCAACCCGCTAGGGACTTCTTTAGCAATCAGCCCCAGCATTTT
J: TRBJ1-3; D: NA; V: TRBV6-1; size: many; CDR3: CASERGSGNTIYF; DNA: TGTGCCAGTGAACGGGGATCTGGAAACACCATATATTTT
J: TRBJ2-7; D: NA; V: TRBV6-2/TRBV6-3; size: NA; CDR3: CASSYSGTVYEQYF; DNA: TGTGCCAGCAGTTACTCGGGGACGGTCTACGAGCAGTACTTC
J: TRBJ1-1; D: NA; V: TRBV4-1; size: many; CDR3: CASSQVATRLSEAFF; DNA: TGCGCCAGCAGCCAAGTGGCGACAAGATTATCTGAAGCTTTCTTT
J: TRBJ1-1; D: NA; V: TRBV7-6; size: NA; CDR3: CASSSGTNWNTEAFF; DNA: TGTGCCAGCAGCTCCGGGACAAACTGGAACACTGAAGCTTTCTTT
J: TRBJ1-5; D: NA; V: TRBV25-1; size: many; CDR3: CASTLRTNNQPQHF; DNA: TGTGCCAGCACCCTAAGGACAAACAATCAGCCCCAGCATTTT
J: TRBJ2-3; D: NA; V: TRBV6-2/TRBV6-3; size: many; CDR3: CASRGRIFTDTQYF; DNA: TGTGCCAGCAGAGGACGGATATTTACCGATACGCAGTATTTT
J: TRBJ1-2; D: NA; V: TRBV15; size: many; CDR3: CATSSEGLNYGYTF; DNA: TGTGCCACCAGCAGTGAAGGACTTAACTATGGCTACACCTTC
J: TRBJ1-4; D: NA; V: TRBV4-1; size: NA; CDR3: CASRNGPSEEKLFF; DNA: TGCGCCAGCAGGAACGGACCCTCCGAGGAAAAACTGTTTTTT
J: TRBJ1-1; D: NA; V: TRBV27; size: many; CDR3: CASTTNRRAEAFF; DNA: TGTGCCAGCACCACGAATCGGAGAGCTGAAGCTTTCTTT
J: TRBJ2-1; D: NA; V: TRBV30; size: many; CDR3: CAWSVLRDRGFF; DNA: TGTGCCTGGAGTGTACTCCGGGATAGGGGATTCTTC
J: TRBJ1-1; D: NA; V: TRBV12-3/TRBV12-4; size: many; CDR3: CASSLAPGLEAFF; DNA: TGTGCCAGCAGTTTAGCGCCCGGACTTGAAGCTTTCTTT
J: TRBJ2-1; D: NA; V: TRBV18; size: many; CDR3: CASLLGNEQFF; DNA: TGTGCCAGCTTGTTAGGAAATGAGCAGTTCTTC
J: TRBJ2-5; D: NA; V: TRBV6-9; size: few; CDR3: CASSYDDQETQYF; DNA: TGTGCCAGCAGTTACGACGATCAAGAGACCCAGTACTTC